This record looks at one T cell receptor beta chain sequence and its context. No cognate antigen has been identified for it. Base qualities are not recorded, but no much larger clone differs from it by a single base. The data are from a study of blood T cell repertoires in COVID-19 (dated by TCRdb to about 2020). Describing the broader study: Samples from collaborators originated in the United States, Italy and Spain and spanned both the acute and convalescent phases of COVID-19. The repertoires were released in a freely available public database intended as a resource for research on the immune response to SARS-CoV-2. The dataset comprised deeply sampled blood TCRbeta repertoires from subjects exposed to, actively infected with, or recovered from COVID-19. The sample metadata nearly always contained a de-identified subject ID, COVID-19 status, age in years and sex. The prospective study material was composed of cDNA or gDNA derived from T cells, B-cell-depleted T cells, or PBMCs. Samples were obtained from the ongoing ImmuneRACE study (first 160 participants) and from 1,254 subjects provided by 6 global collaborators. Where available, HLA class I and class II types were obtained from metadata supplied by the sample provider rather than from assay-based typing.

The germline V end is reduced by 10 bases and the J end by 7 bases; junction bases left unmatched: 9. Based on the germline V gene, the CDR1 and CDR2 sequences are MNHEY and SVGAGI. The CDR3 runs 14 amino acids, cysteine and phenylalanine included. The DNA shown is the 42-base CDR3, in frame from base 1. TCRbeta CDR3 regions were amplified from genomic DNA by means of the immunoSEQ Assay, a bias-controlled multiplex PCR. The original methods were these. The number of nucleated cells in each sample was estimated from the amplification of reference gene primers within the assay. To quantify the absolute abundance of each unique TCRbeta CDR3 rearrangement, sequence reads were collapsed and filtered. For each sample, productive Simpson clonality was calculated as the square root of Simpson's diversity index across productive rearrangements. TCRdb retrieved this table from immuneACCESS and kept in-frame rearrangements only. Not all clones are present; in checked studies, unresolved V genes account for under half, and no reason is known for the remainder. V and J calls plus clone size are reproduced from that table; the DNA served to infer D and trimming. The sample includes some 370,000 clones, with 70% to 90% observed a single time. In total, the top ten clones hold more than 0.95% of the sample.

On the study overall, not on this receptor specifically: How much clinical and demographic metadata was included differed by source and by participant, and the metadata was provided uncurated.

The collaborating institutions used their own protocols to collect whole blood in K2EDTA tubes. For TCRbeta analysis, collaborators shipped samples as frozen whole blood, isolated PBMCs, or DNA extracted from either of those sample types. The receptor chain draws on TRBV6-5 and TRBJ2-1; 11 nucleotides in the junction match TRBD2. The source of this sequence is a middle-aged man with acute or convalescent COVID-19. Specimen: peripheral blood. The sequenced DNA: TGTGCCACCTCGGGTAGCGGGAGGGTGAATGAGCAGTTCTTC. It is translated as CATSGSGRVNEQFF.